Below, 12 T cell receptor beta chains from the same sample are listed, as sequenced in a study of molecular identifiers for immune sequencing clone quantification. One entry per CDR3 protein, called by TCRdb with MiXCR from the PCR reads. The sample lists some 580,000 distinct CDR3 sequences; roughly 27% were seen once. The sample taken for sequencing was naive CD8+ T cells from blood, with Jurkat cell RNA spiked in. This sample's subset: FACS-sorted CD8+CD4-CCR7+CD45RA+ naive T cells. Receptors were obtained from a human donor in good health. Some libraries in this study had Jurkat cell RNA spiked in.

This clonotype was detected many times. The genes are TRBV7-8 and TRBJ2-7; TRBD2 might be the D (6 bases). Trimming pared 4 bases from V and 3 bases from J, leaving 16 bases between. The CDR3 contains 15 residues. CDR1 is SGHVS and CDR2 is FQNEAQ in the germline V gene. The CDR3 DNA reads TGTGCCAGCAGCTACGACCCGGGACTTTTCTACGAGCAGTACTTC. Translating gives CASSYDPGLFYEQYF.

Concerning this clonotype itself: Being one base from a much bigger clone, this may be a read error. The CDR3 DNA follows: TGCGCCACCCGGCCAATAGCGGGAGAGTTAGTATGGGCTCCCTACGAGCAGTACTTC. This sequence encodes CATRPIAGELVWAPYEQYF. This rearrangement joins TRBV4-3 to TRBJ2-7, with TRBD2 identical over 9 bases. Looked up from germline, CDR1 is LGHNA and CDR2 is YSLEER. The V and J ends lost 10 bases and 2 bases, in that order; junction bases with no gene match: 24. The CDR3 totals 19 residues.

This sequence joins TRBV6-5 and TRBJ2-1; TRBD2 matches 7 bases. Germline trimming cut 1 base from V and 8 bases from J; bases unmatched to any gene: 8. In germline, CDR1 is MNHEY, CDR2 SVGAGI. The CDR3 extends over 15 amino acids. The CDR3 loop is CASSYLLATRDEQFF. DNA of the CDR3: TGTGCCAGCAGTTACTTACTAGCGACCAGGGATGAGCAGTTCTTC.

This clonotype came up many times. The CDR3 bases are TGTGCCAGCAGCGCGGGACAGGGGGCGGGTGAAGCTTTCTTT. This sequence encodes CASSAGQGAGEAFF. The V call is TRBV7-9, the J call TRBJ1-1; 12 bases are shared with TRBD1. Looked up from germline, CDR1 is SEHNR and CDR2 is FQNEAQ (reference sequence). The ends lost 5 bases at V and 7 bases at J; junction bases unmatched: 5. This CDR3 has 14 residues.

On this clonotype itself: A much larger clone differs from this one at a single base, so this may be a read error. V is TRBV25-1 and J is TRBJ1-4, with 7 positions matching TRBD1. The CDR3 has 14 amino acids. Germline CDR1 reads MGHDK; CDR2 reads SYGVNS. DNA of the CDR3: TGTGCCAGCAAGGGGGCTACAACTAATGAAAAACTGATTTTT. This gives the protein CASKGATTNEKLIF. The whole variable domain, remainder taken from reference TRBV25-1 and TRBJ1-4, is EADIYQTPRYLVIGTGKKITLECSQTMGHDKMYWYQQDPGMELHLIHYSYGVNSTEKGDLSSESTVSRIRTEHFPLTLESARPSHTSQYLCASKGATTNEKLIFGSGTQLSVL.

This clonotype was seen a few times. V and J are TRBV7-9 and TRBJ2-7, with 7 positions matching TRBD1. CDR3 length: 15 residues. From germline, CDR1 is SEHNR and CDR2 FQNEAQ (reference sequence). V shed 5 bases, J shed 5 bases, and the junction held 12 bases outside the gene matches. In DNA, the CDR3 is TGTGCCAGCAGCGTAATCGGGACAGCTTTCCACGAGCAGTACTTC. The encoded protein is CASSVIGTAFHEQYF.

This clonotype was recorded a few times. V and J are TRBV4-3 and TRBJ2-1, with a weak D call TRBD1 (6 bases). V shed 0 bases and J shed 2 bases, with 8 bases lying between them. The germline V gene has CDR1 LGHNA and CDR2 YSLEER. CDR3 length: 15 residues. The CDR3 spells CASSQDYRAYNEQFF. DNA for the CDR3: TGCGCCAGCAGCCAAGATTACAGGGCCTACAATGAGCAGTTCTTC.

This clonotype was picked up many times. The chain recombines TRBV28 with TRBJ2-6; D call uncertain. Germline lookup yields CDR1 MDHEN and CDR2 SYDVKM. The CDR3 runs 14 residues. V lost 2 bases and J lost 4, with 6 bases in between. The CDR3: CASSLGLGANVLTF. The CDR3 DNA is TGTGCCAGCAGTTTAGGGCTCGGGGCCAACGTCCTGACTTTC.

Of note for this clonotype: This could be a read error, since a much larger clone is one nucleotide away. The chain links TRBV20-1 to TRBJ2-3; D is unresolved. Germline-derived CDR1 and CDR2 are DFQATT and SNEGSKA (reference sequence). Trimming removed 6 bases from V and 0 bases from J, with 16 bases in between. This CDR3 region has 15 residues. Written as DNA, the CDR3 is TGCAGTGCCACGACGGGTCCTCGGAGCACAGATACGCAGTATTTT. This sequence encodes CSATTGPRSTDTQYF.

This clonotype was counted at least ten times. The rearrangement joins TRBV6-5 to TRBJ2-3; D remains unclear. The CDR3 extends over 13 amino acids. V was clipped by 3 bases and J by 4 bases, with 8 bases between them. Germline V gene sequence: CDR1 MNHEY, CDR2 SVGAGI. The CDR3, as DNA: TGTGCCAGCAGTTATGGAGTCGCAGATACGCAGTATTTT. It yields the protein CASSYGVADTQYF.

This clonotype was counted a few times. The chain is built from TRBV27 and TRBJ2-7; 13 bases line up with TRBD2. V was clipped by 8 bases and J by 4 bases; unmatched bases: 2. The germline CDR1 and CDR2 sequences are MNHEY and SMNVEV (reference sequence). This CDR3 contains 13 residues. DNA of the CDR3: TGTGCCAGCGGACTAGCGGGAGAGTACGAGCAGTACTTC. This translates into CASGLAGEYEQYF.

The CDR3 sequence is CASSLTYRGLGTDTQYF. CDR3 DNA sequence: TGTGCCAGCAGTTTGACTTACAGGGGGCTTGGCACAGATACGCAGTATTTT. The chain employs TRBV27 and TRBJ2-3; TRBD1 matches 9 bases. From germline, CDR1 is MNHEY and CDR2 SMNVEV (reference sequence). V dropped 3 bases and J dropped 1; count of bases not matched to a gene: 8. The CDR3 consists of 17 residues.